Listed here are 25 T cell receptor beta chains from one sample, sequenced in a study of T cell changes during pregnancy in multiple sclerosis. TCRdb's table, derived via immunoSEQ multiplex PCR, lists solely in-frame clones and lacks some. The repertoire holds roughly 100,000 clones, 85% to 95% seen once, with more than 0.85% in the top ten. Sequences were derived from peripheral blood, sampled after pregnancy. The origin of the receptors is a female donor with multiple sclerosis, enrolled in a pregnancy study.

The chain has TRBV28 and TRBJ1-5, with a possible D match to TRBD1 (6 bases). CDR3 length equals 16 residues. The V end was cut by 6 bases, the J end by 4 bases, with 19 bases between. Germline values: CDR1 MDHEN, CDR2 SYDVKM. CDR3 DNA: TGTGCCAGCAGAACCCCGATGGGGGGGCGGAATCAGCCCCAGCATTTT. This codes for CASRTPMGGRNQPQHF. The complete variable domain, with remaining parts taken from reference TRBV28 and TRBJ1-5, reads DVKVTQSSRYLVKRTGEKVFLECVQDMDHENMFWYRQDPGLGLRLIYFSYDVKMKEKGDIPEGYSVSREKKERFSLILESASTNQTSMYLCASRTPMGGRNQPQHFGDGTRLSIL.

J is TRBJ2-7 and V is TRBV14; perhaps TRBD2 as D (6 bases). V lost 6 bases and J lost 3, with 15 bases in between. The CDR3 covers 14 residues. Germline loops: CDR1 SGHDN, CDR2 FVKESK. The DNA of the CDR3 is TGTGCCAGCAGGGGTACTTACGGGAGCTACGAGCAGTACTTC. It is translated as CASRGTYGSYEQYF.

This sequence joins TRBV10-3 and TRBJ1-4; D perhaps matches TRBD1 (5 bases). Germline lookup yields CDR1 ENHRY and CDR2 SYGVKD. This CDR3 has 14 residues. Trimming left V 9 bases short and J 7 bases short, with 18 bases between. CDR3 amino acids: CAIGRGARGEKLFF. CDR3 in DNA: TGTGCCATTGGTAGGGGCGCCCGTGGTGAAAAACTGTTTTTT.

The V and J genes are TRBV6-1 and TRBJ1-6, with 8 bases that match TRBD1. The V and J ends lost 2 bases and 9 bases, in that order; junction bases with no gene match: 9. The CDR3 totals 16 residues. Germline assignment: CDR1 MNHNS and CDR2 SASEGT. As DNA, the CDR3 is TGTGCCAGCAGTGAATCTGGACAGGGCTATCCTTCACCCCTCCACTTT. It translates to CASSESGQGYPSPLHF.

This sequence joins TRBV28 and TRBJ1-2; no reliable D call. Trimming stripped 2 bases from V and 2 bases from J, with 6 bases between. Germline V gene sequence: CDR1 MDHEN, CDR2 SYDVKM. The CDR3 is 13 amino acids. The CDR3 DNA reads TGTGCCAGCAGTTTAAACCGGAACTATGGCTACACCTTC. Its protein is CASSLNRNYGYTF.

The chain carries TRBV6-5 and TRBJ1-5; D is uncertain. Germline lookup yields CDR1 MNHEY and CDR2 SVGAGI. The CDR3 has 14 amino acids. Trimming pared 6 bases from V and 0 bases from J, leaving 9 bases between. CDR3 region: CASSLYVSNQPQHF. Written as DNA, the CDR3 is TGTGCCAGCAGCTTATATGTTAGCAATCAGCCCCAGCATTTT.

The CDR3, as DNA: TGTGCCAGCAGCTTCGCGGGGGGCGGAGAAAAACTGTTTTTT. Residues: CASSFAGGGEKLFF. This chain connects TRBV5-4 to TRBJ1-4; maybe TRBD1 (6 bases). Germline CDR1 SGHNT, CDR2 YYREEE (reference sequence). With 2 bases removed from V and 8 bases from J, the gap between germline ends came to 13 bases. The CDR3 spans 14 residues.

The chain links TRBV11-2 to TRBJ2-3, with 12 bases fitting TRBD2. V shed 4 bases and J 0 bases; nucleotides not matched to a gene: 5. The CDR3 covers 17 residues. Germline V lookup: CDR1 SGHAT, CDR2 FQNNGV. The CDR3 DNA reads as TGTGCCAGCAGCTCTCGGACTAGCGGGAAAAGCACAGATACGCAGTATTTT. Translated: CASSSRTSGKSTDTQYF.

This clone came up once. This chain connects TRBV12-5 to TRBJ2-7; D possibly corresponds to TRBD1 (6 bases). The CDR3 runs to 15 residues. The V gene lost 3 bases and the J gene lost 1 base, with 13 bases spanning the gap. From germline, CDR1 is LGHNT and CDR2 FRNRAP. DNA of the CDR3: TGTGCTAGTGGTTTTGCGGCAGGACAGTCCTACGAGCAGTACTTC. Translation gives CASGFAAGQSYEQYF.

The genes are TRBV5-4 and TRBJ1-1; D is undetermined. Germline V CDR1 and CDR2: SGHNT, YYREEE (reference sequence). Trimming removed 5 bases from V and 4 bases from J, with 18 bases in between. The length of the CDR3 is 15 residues. CDR3 DNA: TGTGCCAGCAGGGGCGGGGTGATTGGTGGCACTGAAGCTTTCTTT. Translation: CASRGGVIGGTEAFF.

The J gene is TRBJ1-1, the V gene TRBV19; 9 bases map to TRBD1. The length of the CDR3 is 13 residues. The V segment lost 5 bases and the J segment 7 bases; nucleotides outside the gene matches: 5. Germline CDR1 is LNHDA and CDR2 is SQIVND (reference sequence). CDR3 loop: CASSPGQGREAFF. The CDR3 DNA sequence: TGTGCCAGTAGTCCCGGACAGGGGCGTGAAGCTTTCTTT.

The chain is built from TRBV6-6 and TRBJ2-2, with TRBD2 as a possible D gene (7 bases). Germline CDR1 MNHNY, CDR2 SVGAGI (reference sequence). Trimming pared 6 bases from V and 3 bases from J, leaving 17 bases between. The CDR3 has 16 amino acids. The CDR3 DNA follows: TGTGCCAGCAGGCCACAGGGTCGGGGGGACACCGGGGAGCTGTTTTTT. Translated: CASRPQGRGDTGELFF.

The chain employs TRBV5-5 and TRBJ2-3; 7 positions match TRBD2. This CDR3 is built from 18 residues. V was pared by 4 bases and J by 0 bases, with 14 bases of the junction left unmatched. The germline CDR1 and CDR2 sequences are SGHKS and YYEKEE (reference sequence). The CDR3 nucleotides are TGTGCCAGCAGCCTTCGAGGGGCTAGCGGCGTTAGCACAGATACGCAGTATTTT. Encoded protein: CASSLRGASGVSTDTQYF.

The gene calls are TRBV12-5 and TRBJ1-1, with 11 positions matching TRBD1. The CDR3 covers 17 residues. Trimming took 0 bases from V and 8 from J; bases not matched to a gene: 11. Germline values: CDR1 LGHNT, CDR2 FRNRAP. Written as DNA, the CDR3 is TGTGCTAGTGGTTTGGTACTAAGAGGACAGGGGGCTTTGGAAGCTTTCTTT. This translates into CASGLVLRGQGALEAFF.

V and J are TRBV6-6 and TRBJ1-4; the match to TRBD1 covers 9 bases. CDR3 size: 15 residues. Germline CDR1 and CDR2: MNHNY and SVGAGI (reference sequence). The trim removed 4 bases at V and 7 bases at J, leaving 7 bases unmatched. CDR3 sequence: CASSSRQGGTEKLFF. The DNA of the CDR3 is TGTGCCAGCAGTTCTCGACAGGGGGGAACTGAAAAACTGTTTTTT.

This clone was picked up one time. The chain employs TRBV11-2 and TRBJ2-7, with a weak D call TRBD1 (6 bases). The CDR3 is 14 residues long. Looked up from germline, CDR1 is SGHAT and CDR2 is FQNNGV. V dropped 1 base and J dropped 4 bases, with 11 bases sitting between them. CDR3: CASSLAGTPYEQYF. DNA of the CDR3: TGTGCCAGCAGCTTAGCCGGGACACCTTACGAGCAGTACTTC.

This clone was observed a handful of times. The J gene is TRBJ1-2, the V gene TRBV30; the match to TRBD1 covers 8 bases. V shed 5 bases and J 4 bases; nucleotides not matched to a gene: 21. The length of the CDR3 is 18 residues. CDR1 and CDR2 (germline): GTSNPN, SVGIG (reference sequence). CDR3 sequence (DNA): TGTGCCTGGGAGAGGTTGATATCGGGACAGGCGATGCTCTATGGCTACACCTTC. Translation: CAWERLISGQAMLYGYTF.

The count of this clone is one. The gene calls are TRBV5-1 and TRBJ1-1; 7 bases fit TRBD1. The CDR3 totals 14 residues. Germline assignment: CDR1 SGHRS and CDR2 YFSETQ. After removal of 4 bases from V and 5 bases from J, the junction contained 8 bases not matched to a gene. CDR3 region: CASSRNRGVTEAFF. DNA of the CDR3: TGCGCCAGCAGCCGAAACAGGGGAGTTACTGAAGCTTTCTTT. Drawing the rest from reference TRBV5-1 and TRBJ1-1, the complete variable domain is KAGVTQTPRYLIKTRGQQVTLSCSPISGHRSVSWYQQTPGQGLQFLFEYFSETQRNKGNFPGRFSGRQFSNSRSEMNVSTLELGDSALYLCASSRNRGVTEAFFGQGTRLTVV.

The chain has TRBV15 and TRBJ1-1, with D possibly matching TRBD1 (5 bases). Between the trimmed V and J ends, which lost 1 base and 6 bases, there was a span of 18 bases. This CDR3 contains 16 residues. Germline V lookup: CDR1 LNHNV, CDR2 YYDKDF (reference sequence). CDR3 nucleotides: TGTGCCACCAGCAGAGTAGTAGGGGTAGGGTTGTCTGAAGCTTTCTTT. Its translation is CATSRVVGVGLSEAFF.

V usage is TRBV4-2 and J usage is TRBJ1-6; D not certain. V gave up 0 bases and J gave up 9 bases, with 6 bases separating them. The germline gives CDR1 LGHNA, CDR2 YNFKEQ. The CDR3 runs 13 residues. The CDR3 nucleotides read TGTGCCAGCAGCCAAGATGCGGGTTCACCCCTCCACTTT. It translates to CASSQDAGSPLHF.

This chain connects TRBV19 to TRBJ2-1, with D uncertain. Germline V CDR1 and CDR2: LNHDA, SQIVND (reference sequence). The V and J ends lost 1 base and 9 bases respectively, with 19 bases between them. The CDR3 length is 16 residues. CDR3 in DNA: TGTGCCAGTAGTATAGTCGCCCGAGGATTCGAGGTTGAGCAGTTCTTC. Its translation: CASSIVARGFEVEQFF. Full variable domain (outside the CDR3, taken from reference TRBV19 and TRBJ2-1): DGGITQSPKYLFRKEGQNVTLSCEQNLNHDAMYWYRQDPGQGLRLIYYSQIVNDFQKGDIAEGYSVSREKKESFPLTVTSAQKNPTAFYLCASSIVARGFEVEQFFGPGTRLTVL.

The chain combines TRBV5-1 with TRBJ2-2, with D tentatively TRBD2 (5 bases). Trimming took off 0 bases at V and 7 bases at J, with 22 bases between the two ends. Germline loops: CDR1 SGHRS, CDR2 YFSETQ. CDR3 length equals 18 residues. As DNA, the CDR3 is TGCGCCAGCAGCTTGGGCCCCTGGCGGGCTAGCCCCGGCGGGGAGCTGTTTTTT. Its protein product is CASSLGPWRASPGGELFF.

CDR3 nucleotide sequence: TGTGCCAGCAGCCCCCGGGCAGGGGTCACAGATACGCAGTATTTT. It specifies CASSPRAGVTDTQYF. This sequence joins TRBV7-3 and TRBJ2-3, with a weak D call TRBD1 (6 bases). Deletions cut 5 bases from V and 2 bases from J, with 14 bases between. Germline V gene data show CDR1 as SGHTA and CDR2 as FQGTGA. This CDR3 contains 15 residues.

The rearrangement uses TRBV4-1 and TRBJ2-3; 7 positions match TRBD2. Germline-derived CDR1 and CDR2 are MGHRA and YSYEKL. Losses at the gene ends were 4 bases for V and 0 bases for J; bases not matched to a gene: 10. There are 17 residues in the CDR3. The CDR3 DNA reads TGCGCCAGCAGCCGACCGGCGGGGGACGCTAGCACAGATACGCAGTATTTT. It is translated as CASSRPAGDASTDTQYF.

Only one count was recorded for this clone. The chain has TRBV2 and TRBJ1-1; the D is unclear. V was clipped by 0 bases and J by 3 bases, with 8 bases between them. Germline CDR1 and CDR2: SNHLY and FYNNEI. The CDR3 contains 14 residues. CDR3 amino acids: CASSEARGYTEAFF. The CDR3 DNA reads as TGTGCCAGCAGTGAAGCGCGCGGTTACACTGAAGCTTTCTTT. Variable domain in full (rest from reference TRBV2 and TRBJ1-1): EPEVTQTPSHQVTQMGQEVILRCVPISNHLYFYWYRQILGQKVEFLVSFYNNEISEKSEIFDDQFSVERPDGSNFTLKIRSTKLEDSAMYFCASSEARGYTEAFFGQGTRLTVV.